Described below is a single TCR beta chain sequence and its context. This clonotype was seen a few times. Its specific antigen is unknown. Base qualities were left out, and no much larger clone turns up one base away. The roughly 42 donors, aged about 6 to 95 years, were systemically healthy Caucasian individuals from Russia. Each donor gave 8 to 10 milliliters of peripheral blood, drawn into EDTA-treated Vacutainer tubes. Ficoll-Paque density-gradient centrifugation was used to isolate PBMCs, with at least 6.5 million per sample. Trizol reagent was used to extract total RNA from the PBMCs, yielding at least 5.5 micrograms per sample. For every donor, flow cytometry on a PBMC aliquot measured the percentage of naive CD45RAhigh/CD27high T cells. This sample was included in a study of blood T cells in healthy people across ages (dated by TCRdb to between 2014 and 2016). General notes on the study: In model experiments, roughly one uniquely barcoded TCR beta cDNA molecule per two T cells was captured by template switching. Using deep sequencing normalized with unique cDNA molecular identifiers, the study measured how TCR beta repertoire diversity changes with age. Donors were grouped into four age groups: young (average about 15 years), middle-aged (about 38), aged (around 60) and long-lived (roughly 80). To avoid experimental bias, donors of different ages were spread randomly across the sequencing lanes. Using the same blood draw, the study looked at two additional independent replicas of 1 million unique cDNA reads for two donors, one aged 18 to 30 and the other aged 80 or older.

Receptor amplification or capture employed 5' RACE. Sequencer: Illumina HiSeq 2500. The second PCR ran for roughly 7 to 11 cycles and used a J-beta primer mix along with a sample-barcoded 5' primer. A unique molecular identifier was introduced onto each TCR beta cDNA molecule by a template-switch 5' adaptor carrying 12 random nucleotides. At least 3 million CDR3-containing paired-end reads were obtained from each sample. First-strand cDNA synthesis was performed from all RNA using the Mint cDNA synthesis kit, with priming by a TRBC-specific oligonucleotide. After uracil-DNA glycosylase treatment, a first 18-cycle PCR used universal primers M1SS and BC2_uni_R on all cDNA. On the authors' methods: For normalization, 1 million high-quality reads, each with a distinct molecular identifier, were randomly selected from each sample. Reads with shared molecular identifiers were discarded instead of being binned into consensus sequences. MiTCR, run with a Q25 quality threshold and the strictest error-elimination algorithm, handled CDR3 identification, clonotype clustering and error correction. A nonparametric unseen species model with Euler transformation was used to estimate a lower bound on total TCR beta diversity. TCRdb reworked the public reads: Q25 trimming with fastp, MiXCR clone assembly, productive beta chains retained. Each CDR3 protein appears once, grouped with its most common genes and DNA. The V and J calls were determined by TCRdb, not by the authors. Within this sample are about a million distinct CDR3 sequences, with roughly 43% of them counted one time only. The ten largest clones take up over 10% of the sample.

Looking up the germline V gene yields CDR1 ENHRY and CDR2 SYGVKD. There are 14 amino acids in the CDR3, from cysteine to phenylalanine inclusive. The sequence is cut down to CDR3 DNA, 42 bases in frame from base 1. The investigation overall reported the following: Estimates of total diversity from one million sequenced T cells were regarded as lower bounds and underestimates. The percentage of naive T cells measured by flow cytometry correlated strongly with observed TCR beta diversity. Compared with the aged group, the long-lived group had more naive CD4+ T cells, fewer expanded clones and increased TCR diversity, a pattern suggesting age selection. Donor CMV infection status was unknown, potentially confounding age-related changes in expanded clonotypes. As age increased, observed TCR beta diversity per million T cells dropped in a roughly linear way, and a significant reduction was already evident by age about 40. Conclusive comparison of naive and antigen-experienced compartments was prevented by the profiling of bulk unsorted PBMCs.

The sequence was collected from a man aged 30 to 39 in good health. The rearranged chain carries TRBV10-3 and TRBJ2-7; confidence is insufficient to name the D gene. Sequencing used blood. The CDR3 has the sequence CAALDAQNYGEQYF. The DNA is as follows: TGTGCAGCCCTGGACGCTCAAAATTACGGGGAGCAGTACTTC.